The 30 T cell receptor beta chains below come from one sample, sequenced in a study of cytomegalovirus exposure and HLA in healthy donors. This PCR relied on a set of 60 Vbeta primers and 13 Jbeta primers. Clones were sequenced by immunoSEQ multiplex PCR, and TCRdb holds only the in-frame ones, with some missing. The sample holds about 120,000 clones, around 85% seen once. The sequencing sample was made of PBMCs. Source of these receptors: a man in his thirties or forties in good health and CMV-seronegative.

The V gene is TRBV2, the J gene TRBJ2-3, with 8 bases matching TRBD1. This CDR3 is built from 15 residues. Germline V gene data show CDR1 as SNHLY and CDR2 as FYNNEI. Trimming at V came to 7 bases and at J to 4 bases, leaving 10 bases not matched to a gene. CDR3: CASIVDRARPDTQYF. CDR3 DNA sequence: TGTGCCAGCATCGTGGACAGGGCCCGGCCAGATACGCAGTATTTT.

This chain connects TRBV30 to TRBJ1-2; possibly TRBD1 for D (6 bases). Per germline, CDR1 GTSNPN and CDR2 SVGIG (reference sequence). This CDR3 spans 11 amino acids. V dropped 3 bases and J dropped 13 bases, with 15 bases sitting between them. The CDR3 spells CAWSSGGAVTF. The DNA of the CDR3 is TGTGCCTGGAGCTCGGGGGGCGCAGTCACCTTC. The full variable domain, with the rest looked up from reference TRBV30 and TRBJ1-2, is SQTIHQWPATLVQPVGSPLSLECTVEGTSNPNLYWYRQAAGRGLQLLFYSVGIGQISSEVPQNLSASRPQDRQFILSSKKLLLSDSGFYLCAWSSGGAVTFGSGTRLTVV.

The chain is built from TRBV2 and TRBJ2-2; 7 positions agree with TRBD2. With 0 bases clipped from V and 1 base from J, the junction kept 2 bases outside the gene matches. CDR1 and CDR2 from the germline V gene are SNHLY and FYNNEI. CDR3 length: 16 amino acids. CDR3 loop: CASSEAWGGNTGELFF. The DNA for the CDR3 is TGTGCCAGCAGTGAAGCGTGGGGGGGGAACACCGGGGAGCTGTTTTTT.

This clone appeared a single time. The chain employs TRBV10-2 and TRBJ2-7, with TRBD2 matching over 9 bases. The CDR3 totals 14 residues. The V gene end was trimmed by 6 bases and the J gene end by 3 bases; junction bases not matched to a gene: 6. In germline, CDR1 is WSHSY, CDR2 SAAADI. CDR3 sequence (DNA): TGCGCCAGCAGGAGGGGACTAGCCAGCTACGAGCAGTACTTC. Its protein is CASRRGLASYEQYF.

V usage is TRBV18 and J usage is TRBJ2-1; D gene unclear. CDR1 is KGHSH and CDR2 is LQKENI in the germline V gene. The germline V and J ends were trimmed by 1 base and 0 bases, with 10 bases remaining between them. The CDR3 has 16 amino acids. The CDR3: CASSPLAVSSYNEQFF. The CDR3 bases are TGTGCCAGCTCACCACTAGCTGTGAGCTCCTACAATGAGCAGTTCTTC.

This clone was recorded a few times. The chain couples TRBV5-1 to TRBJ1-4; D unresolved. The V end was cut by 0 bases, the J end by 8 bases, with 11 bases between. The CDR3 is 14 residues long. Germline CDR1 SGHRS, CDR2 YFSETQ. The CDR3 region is CASSLVGNGEKLFF. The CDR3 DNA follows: TGCGCCAGCAGCTTGGTCGGGAACGGAGAAAAACTGTTTTTT. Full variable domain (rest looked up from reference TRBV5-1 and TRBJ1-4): KAGVTQTPRYLIKTRGQQVTLSCSPISGHRSVSWYQQTPGQGLQFLFEYFSETQRNKGNFPGRFSGRQFSNSRSEMNVSTLELGDSALYLCASSLVGNGEKLFFGSGTQLSVL.

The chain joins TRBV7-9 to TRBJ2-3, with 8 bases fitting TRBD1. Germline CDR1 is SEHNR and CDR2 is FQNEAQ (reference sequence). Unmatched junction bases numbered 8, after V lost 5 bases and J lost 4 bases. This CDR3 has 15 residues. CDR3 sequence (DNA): TGTGCCAGCAGCGTCCCGGGACAGGAATCAGATACGCAGTATTTT. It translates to CASSVPGQESDTQYF.

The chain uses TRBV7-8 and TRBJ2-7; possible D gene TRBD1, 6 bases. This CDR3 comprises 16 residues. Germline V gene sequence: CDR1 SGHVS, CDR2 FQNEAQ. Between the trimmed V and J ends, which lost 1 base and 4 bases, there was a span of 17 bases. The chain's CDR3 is CASSLVGQGSFYEQYF. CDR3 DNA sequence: TGTGCCAGCAGCTTAGTAGGGCAGGGGAGCTTTTACGAGCAGTACTTC.

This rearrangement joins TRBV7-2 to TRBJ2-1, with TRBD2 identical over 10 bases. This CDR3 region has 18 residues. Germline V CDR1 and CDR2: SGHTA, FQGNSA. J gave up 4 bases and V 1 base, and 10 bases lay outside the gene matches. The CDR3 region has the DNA TGTGCCAGCAGCTTAGGGCGAGTTCTAGCGGGGGTATACAATGAGCAGTTCTTC. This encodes CASSLGRVLAGVYNEQFF.

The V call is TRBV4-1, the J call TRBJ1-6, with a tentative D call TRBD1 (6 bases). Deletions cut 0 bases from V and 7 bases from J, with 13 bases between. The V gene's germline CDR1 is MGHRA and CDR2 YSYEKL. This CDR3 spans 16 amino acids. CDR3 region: CASSQDVRGRNSPLHF. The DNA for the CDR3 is TGCGCCAGCAGCCAAGACGTCAGGGGCAGAAATTCACCCCTCCACTTT.

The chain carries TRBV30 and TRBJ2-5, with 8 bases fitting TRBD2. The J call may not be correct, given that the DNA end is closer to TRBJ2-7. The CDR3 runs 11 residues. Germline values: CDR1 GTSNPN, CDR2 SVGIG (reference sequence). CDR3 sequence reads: CAWAGGAEQYF. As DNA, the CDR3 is TGTGCCTGGGCGGGGGGAGCCGAGCAGTACTTC.

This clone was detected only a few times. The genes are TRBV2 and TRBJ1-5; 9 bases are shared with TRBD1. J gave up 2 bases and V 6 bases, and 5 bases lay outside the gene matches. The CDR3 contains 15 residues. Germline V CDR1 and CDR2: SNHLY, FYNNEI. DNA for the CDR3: TGTGCCAGCAGACCTAACAGGGGGCGCAATCAGCCCCAGCATTTT. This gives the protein CASRPNRGRNQPQHF.

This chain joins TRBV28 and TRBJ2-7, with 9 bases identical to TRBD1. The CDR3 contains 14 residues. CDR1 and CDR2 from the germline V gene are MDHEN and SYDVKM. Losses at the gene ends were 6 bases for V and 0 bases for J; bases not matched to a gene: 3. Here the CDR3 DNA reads TGTGCCAGCAGGGGACAGGGCAGCTCCTACGAGCAGTACTTC. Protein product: CASRGQGSSYEQYF.

CDR3 in DNA: TGTGCCAGCAGTTTGTCAGGACAGGGGGTGGTCGTTGAGCAGTTCTTC. It specifies CASSLSGQGVVVEQFF. This sequence joins TRBV27 and TRBJ2-1; 10 bases line up with TRBD1. The CDR3 runs to 16 residues. With V trimmed by 3 bases and J by 9 bases, 11 bases remained unmatched. Germline-derived CDR1 and CDR2 are MNHEY and SMNVEV (reference sequence).

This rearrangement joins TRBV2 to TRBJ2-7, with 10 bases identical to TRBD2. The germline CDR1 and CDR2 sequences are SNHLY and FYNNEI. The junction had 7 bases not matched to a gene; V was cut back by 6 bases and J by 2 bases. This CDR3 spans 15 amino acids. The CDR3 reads CASSPVAGGPYEQYF. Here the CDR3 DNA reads TGTGCCAGCAGCCCGGTAGCGGGGGGCCCCTACGAGCAGTACTTC.

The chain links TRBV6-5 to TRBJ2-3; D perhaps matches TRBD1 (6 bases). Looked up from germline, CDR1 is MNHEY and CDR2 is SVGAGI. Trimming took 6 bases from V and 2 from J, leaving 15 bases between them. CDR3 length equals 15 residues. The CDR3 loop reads CASSLLRGYTDTQYF. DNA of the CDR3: TGTGCCAGCAGCCTCTTGAGGGGGTACACAGATACGCAGTATTTT.

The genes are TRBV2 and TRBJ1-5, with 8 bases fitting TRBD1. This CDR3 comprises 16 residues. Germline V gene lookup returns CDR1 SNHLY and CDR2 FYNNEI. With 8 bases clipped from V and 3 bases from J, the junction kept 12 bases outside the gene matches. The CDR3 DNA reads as TGTGCCAGCGGGAGTGGTCAGGGGGCGATCAATCAGCCCCAGCATTTT. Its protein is CASGSGQGAINQPQHF.

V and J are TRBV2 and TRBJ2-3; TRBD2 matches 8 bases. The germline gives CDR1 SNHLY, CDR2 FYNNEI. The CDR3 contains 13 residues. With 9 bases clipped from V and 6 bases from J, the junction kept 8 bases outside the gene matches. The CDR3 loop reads CARGTRRGDTQYF. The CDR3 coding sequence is TGTGCCAGGGGGACTAGGAGGGGGGATACGCAGTATTTT.

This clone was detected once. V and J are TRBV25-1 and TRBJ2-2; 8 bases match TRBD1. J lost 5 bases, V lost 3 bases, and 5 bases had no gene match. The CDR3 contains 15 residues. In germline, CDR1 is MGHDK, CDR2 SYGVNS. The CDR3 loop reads CASSEAQGATGELFF. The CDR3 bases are TGTGCCAGCAGTGAGGCTCAGGGGGCTACCGGGGAGCTGTTTTTT. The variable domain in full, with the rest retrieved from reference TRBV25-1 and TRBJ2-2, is EADIYQTPRYLVIGTGKKITLECSQTMGHDKMYWYQQDPGMELHLIHYSYGVNSTEKGDLSSESTVSRIRTEHFPLTLESARPSHTSQYLCASSEAQGATGELFFGEGSRLTVL.

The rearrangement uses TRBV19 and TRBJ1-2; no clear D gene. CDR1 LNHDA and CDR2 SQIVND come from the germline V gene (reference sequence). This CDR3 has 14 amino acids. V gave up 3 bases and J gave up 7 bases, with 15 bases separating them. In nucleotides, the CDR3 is TGTGCCAGTAGTATCGGCAGGTCCGTTCCTGGCTACACCTTC. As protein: CASSIGRSVPGYTF.

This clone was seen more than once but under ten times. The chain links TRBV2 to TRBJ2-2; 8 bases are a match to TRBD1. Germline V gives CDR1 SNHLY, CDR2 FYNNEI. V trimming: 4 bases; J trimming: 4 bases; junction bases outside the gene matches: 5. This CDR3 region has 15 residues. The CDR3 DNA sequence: TGTGCCAGCAGTGGAACAGGGGGGTCCACCGGGGAGCTGTTTTTT. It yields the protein CASSGTGGSTGELFF.

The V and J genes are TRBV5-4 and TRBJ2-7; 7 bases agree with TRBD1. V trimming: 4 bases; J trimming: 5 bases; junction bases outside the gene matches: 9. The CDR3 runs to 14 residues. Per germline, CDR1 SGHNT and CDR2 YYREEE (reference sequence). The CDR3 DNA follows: TGTGCCAGCAGCCAAAGGTGGGACAGAGACGAGCAGTACTTC. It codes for CASSQRWDRDEQYF.

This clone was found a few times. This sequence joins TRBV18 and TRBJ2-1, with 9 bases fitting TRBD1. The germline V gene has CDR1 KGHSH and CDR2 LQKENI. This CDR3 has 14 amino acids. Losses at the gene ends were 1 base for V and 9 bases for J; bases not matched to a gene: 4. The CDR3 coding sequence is TGTGCCAGCTCACCACTATCGGGACAGGGTGAGCAGTTCTTC. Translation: CASSPLSGQGEQFF.

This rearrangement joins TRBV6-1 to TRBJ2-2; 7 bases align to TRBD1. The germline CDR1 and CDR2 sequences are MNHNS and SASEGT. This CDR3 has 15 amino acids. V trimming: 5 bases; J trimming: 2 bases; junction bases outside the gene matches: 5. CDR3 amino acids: CASSRGQGNTGELFF. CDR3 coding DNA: TGTGCCAGCAGTAGGGGGCAAGGAAACACCGGGGAGCTGTTTTTT.

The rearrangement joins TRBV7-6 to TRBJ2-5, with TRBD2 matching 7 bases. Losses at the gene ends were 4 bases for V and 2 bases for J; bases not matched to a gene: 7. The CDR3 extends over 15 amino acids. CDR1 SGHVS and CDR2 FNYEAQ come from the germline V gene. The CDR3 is CASSSPRGGQETQYF. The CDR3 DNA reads TGTGCCAGCAGCTCCCCCCGCGGGGGTCAAGAGACCCAGTACTTC. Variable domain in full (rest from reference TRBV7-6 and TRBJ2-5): GAGVSQSPRYKVTKRGQDVALRCDPISGHVSLYWYRQALGQGPEFLTYFNYEAQQDKSGLPNDRFSAERPEGSISTLTIQRTEQRDSAMYRCASSSPRGGQETQYFGPGTRLLVL.

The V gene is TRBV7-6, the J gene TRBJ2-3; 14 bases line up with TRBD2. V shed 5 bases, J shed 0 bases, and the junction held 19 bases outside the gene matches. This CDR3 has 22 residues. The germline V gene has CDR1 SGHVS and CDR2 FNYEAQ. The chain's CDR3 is CASSRKSGTGTSGGLSTDTQYF. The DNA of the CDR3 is TGTGCCAGCAGCAGAAAATCGGGAACCGGGACTAGCGGGGGCCTTAGCACAGATACGCAGTATTTT.

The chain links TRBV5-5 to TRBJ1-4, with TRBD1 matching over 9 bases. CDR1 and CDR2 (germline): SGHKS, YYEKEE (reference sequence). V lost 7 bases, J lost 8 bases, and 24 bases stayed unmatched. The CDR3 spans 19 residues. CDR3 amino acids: CASGGQQGASSFVGEKLFF. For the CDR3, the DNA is TGTGCCAGCGGTGGGCAACAGGGGGCTTCCAGCTTTGTGGGGGAAAAACTGTTTTTT.

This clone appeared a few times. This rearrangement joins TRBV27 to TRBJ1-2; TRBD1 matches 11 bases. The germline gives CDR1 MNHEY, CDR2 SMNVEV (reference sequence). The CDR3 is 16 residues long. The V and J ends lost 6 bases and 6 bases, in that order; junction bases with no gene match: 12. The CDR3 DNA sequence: TGTGCCAGCAGCTTAACTCCCGGGACAGGGGGAGATGGCTACACCTTC. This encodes CASSLTPGTGGDGYTF.

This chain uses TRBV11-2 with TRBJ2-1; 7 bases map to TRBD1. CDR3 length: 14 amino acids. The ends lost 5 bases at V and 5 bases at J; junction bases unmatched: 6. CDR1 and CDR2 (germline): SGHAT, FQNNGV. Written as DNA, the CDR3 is TGTGCCAGCAGCGCCCCGACAGGGAACAATGAGCAGTTCTTC. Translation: CASSAPTGNNEQFF. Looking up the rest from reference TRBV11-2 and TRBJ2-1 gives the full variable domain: EAGVAQSPRYKIIEKRQSVAFWCNPISGHATLYWYQQILGQGPKLLIQFQNNGVVDDSQLPKDRFSAERLKGVDSTLKIQPAKLEDSAVYLCASSAPTGNNEQFFGPGTRLTVL.

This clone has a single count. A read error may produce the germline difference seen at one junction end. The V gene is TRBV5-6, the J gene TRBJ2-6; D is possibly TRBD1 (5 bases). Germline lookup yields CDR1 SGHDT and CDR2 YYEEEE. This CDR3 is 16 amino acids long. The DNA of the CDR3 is TGTGCCAGCAGTTCGGACGGCTACTCTGGGGCCAACGGCCTGACTTTC. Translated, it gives CASSSDGYSGANGLTF. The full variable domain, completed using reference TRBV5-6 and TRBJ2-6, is DAGVTQSPTHLIKTRGQQVTLRCSPKSGHDTVSWYQQALGQGPQFIFQYYEEEERQRGNFPDRFSGHQFPNYSSELNVNALLLGDSALYLCASSSDGYSGANGLTFGAGSRLTVL.